The sequence of this T cell receptor beta chain was determined in a study of blood T cell repertoires in COVID-19. Study as a whole: Italy, Spain and the United States were the sources of the convalescent and acute COVID-19 samples.

Study processing details: How many nucleated cells were present was estimated from reference gene primer amplification. Clones were sequenced by immunoSEQ multiplex PCR, and TCRdb holds only the in-frame ones, with some missing. V and J calls and clone size are copied from that table; D and trimming were computed from the DNA. The sample contains around 320,000 clones, roughly 87% of which appear only once. This clone was detected only once. Per germline, CDR1 SGHVS and CDR2 FNYEAQ. V was trimmed by 2 bases and J by 0 bases, leaving 4 bases between them. This CDR3 has 13 amino acids. The chain has TRBV7-6 and TRBJ1-1; D gene unclear. The source is a man in his late teens or twenties with active or convalescent COVID-19. Specimen: peripheral blood. The CDR3 is CASSLQVNTEAFF. The DNA for the CDR3 is TGTGCCAGCAGCTTACAGGTGAACACTGAAGCTTTCTTT. The entire variable domain, with the rest obtained from reference TRBV7-6 and TRBJ1-1, is as follows: GAGVSQSPRYKVTKRGQDVALRCDPISGHVSLYWYRQALGQGPEFLTYFNYEAQQDKSGLPNDRFSAERPEGSISTLTIQRTEQRDSAMYRCASSLQVNTEAFFGQGTRLTVV.